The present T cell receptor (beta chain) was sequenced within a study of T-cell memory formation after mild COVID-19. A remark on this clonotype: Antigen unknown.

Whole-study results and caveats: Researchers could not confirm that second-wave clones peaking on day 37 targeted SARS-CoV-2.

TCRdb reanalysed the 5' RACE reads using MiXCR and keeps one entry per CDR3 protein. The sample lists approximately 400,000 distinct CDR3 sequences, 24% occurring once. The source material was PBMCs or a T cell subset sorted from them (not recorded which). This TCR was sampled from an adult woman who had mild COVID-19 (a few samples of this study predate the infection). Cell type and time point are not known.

DNA of the CDR3: TGCAGTGCTAGAATCTACGCTGGCAATGAGCAGTTCTTC. Encoded protein: CSARIYAGNEQFF. J is TRBJ2-1 and V is TRBV20-1; D unclear. The germline CDR1 and CDR2 sequences are DFQATT and SNEGSKA (reference sequence). Trimming shortened V by 2 bases and J by 6 bases, and 11 bases separated the two germline ends. The CDR3 consists of 13 residues.